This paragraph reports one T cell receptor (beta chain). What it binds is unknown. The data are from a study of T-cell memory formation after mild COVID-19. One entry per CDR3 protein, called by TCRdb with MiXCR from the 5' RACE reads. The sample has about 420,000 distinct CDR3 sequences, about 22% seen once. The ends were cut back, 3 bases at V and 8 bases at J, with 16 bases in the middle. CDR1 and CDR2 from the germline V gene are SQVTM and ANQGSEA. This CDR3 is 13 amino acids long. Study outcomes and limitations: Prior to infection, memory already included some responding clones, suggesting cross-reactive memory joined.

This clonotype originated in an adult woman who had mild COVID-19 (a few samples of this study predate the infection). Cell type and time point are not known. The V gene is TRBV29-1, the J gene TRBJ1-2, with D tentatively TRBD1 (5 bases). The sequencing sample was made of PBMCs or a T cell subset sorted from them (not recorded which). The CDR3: CSVDGQGTYGYTF. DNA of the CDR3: TGCAGCGTTGACGGCCAGGGAACCTACGGCTACACCTTC.